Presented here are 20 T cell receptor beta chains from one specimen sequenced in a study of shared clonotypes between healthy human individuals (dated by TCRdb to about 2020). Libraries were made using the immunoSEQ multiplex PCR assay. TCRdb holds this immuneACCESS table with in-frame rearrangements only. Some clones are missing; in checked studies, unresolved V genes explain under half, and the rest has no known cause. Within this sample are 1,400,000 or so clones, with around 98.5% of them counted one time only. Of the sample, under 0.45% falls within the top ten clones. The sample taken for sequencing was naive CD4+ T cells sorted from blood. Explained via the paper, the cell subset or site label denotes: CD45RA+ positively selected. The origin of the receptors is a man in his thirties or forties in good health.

As DNA, the CDR3 is TGTGCCAGCAGCCCGAGGGGGGGCGCGGATGGCTACACCTTC. Protein product: CASSPRGGADGYTF. This chain uses TRBV7-9 with TRBJ1-2; D is perhaps TRBD1 (6 bases). Germline assignment: CDR1 SEHNR and CDR2 FQNEAQ (reference sequence). Trimming pared 5 bases from V and 6 bases from J, leaving 16 bases between. The CDR3 runs 14 residues.

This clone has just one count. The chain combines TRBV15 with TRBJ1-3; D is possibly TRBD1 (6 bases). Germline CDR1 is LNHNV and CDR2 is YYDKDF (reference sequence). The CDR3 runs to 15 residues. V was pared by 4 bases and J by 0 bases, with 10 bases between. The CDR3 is CATSIETGSGNTIYF. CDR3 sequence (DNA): TGTGCCACCAGCATAGAGACAGGCTCTGGAAACACCATATATTTT.

CDR3 coding DNA: TGCGCCAGCAGTCTGACAGGGGACAGACCTCCCGCCTACGAGCAGTACTTC. It yields the protein CASSLTGDRPPAYEQYF. This chain uses TRBV5-1 with TRBJ2-7, with TRBD1 matching over 8 bases. The CDR3 spans 17 residues. Germline V CDR1 and CDR2: SGHRS, YFSETQ. V shed 5 bases, J shed 2 bases, and the junction held 15 bases outside the gene matches.

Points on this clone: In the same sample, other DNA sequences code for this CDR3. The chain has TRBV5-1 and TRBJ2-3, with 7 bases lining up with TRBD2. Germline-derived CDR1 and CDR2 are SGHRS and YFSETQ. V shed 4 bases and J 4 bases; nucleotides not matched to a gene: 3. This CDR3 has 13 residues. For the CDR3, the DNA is TGCGCCAGCAGCCCTGGACTAGCAGATACGCAGTATTTT. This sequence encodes CASSPGLADTQYF.

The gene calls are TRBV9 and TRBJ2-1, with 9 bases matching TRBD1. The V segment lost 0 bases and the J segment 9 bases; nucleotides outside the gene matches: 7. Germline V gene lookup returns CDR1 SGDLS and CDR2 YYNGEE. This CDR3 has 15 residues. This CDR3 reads CASSVAGTGWAEQFF. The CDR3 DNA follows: TGTGCCAGCAGCGTAGCCGGGACAGGGTGGGCTGAGCAGTTCTTC. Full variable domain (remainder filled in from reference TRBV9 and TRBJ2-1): DSGVTQTPKHLITATGQRVTLRCSPRSGDLSVYWYQQSLDQGLQFLIQYYNGEERAKGNILERFSAQQFPDLHSELNLSSLELGDSALYFCASSVAGTGWAEQFFGPGTRLTVL.

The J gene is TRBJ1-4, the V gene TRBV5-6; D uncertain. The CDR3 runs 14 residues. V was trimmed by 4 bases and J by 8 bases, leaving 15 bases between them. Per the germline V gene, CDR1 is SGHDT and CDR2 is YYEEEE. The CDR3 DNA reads TGTGCCAGCAGCATCACGGGCTCAGGAGAAAAACTGTTTTTT. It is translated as CASSITGSGEKLFF.

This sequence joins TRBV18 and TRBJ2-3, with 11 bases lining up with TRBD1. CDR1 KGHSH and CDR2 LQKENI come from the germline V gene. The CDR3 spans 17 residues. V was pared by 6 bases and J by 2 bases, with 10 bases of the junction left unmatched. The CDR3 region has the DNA TGTGCCAGCTCCGGACAGGGGGCAGCGGGGGCCACAGATACGCAGTATTTT. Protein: CASSGQGAAGATDTQYF.

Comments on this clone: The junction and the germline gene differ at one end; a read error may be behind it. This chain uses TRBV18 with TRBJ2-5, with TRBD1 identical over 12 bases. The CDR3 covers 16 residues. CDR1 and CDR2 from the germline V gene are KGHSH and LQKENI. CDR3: CASSLNRGQGASAPDF. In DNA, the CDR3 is TGTGCCAGCTCACTAAACCGGGGACAGGGGGCTAGCGCACCGGACTTC.

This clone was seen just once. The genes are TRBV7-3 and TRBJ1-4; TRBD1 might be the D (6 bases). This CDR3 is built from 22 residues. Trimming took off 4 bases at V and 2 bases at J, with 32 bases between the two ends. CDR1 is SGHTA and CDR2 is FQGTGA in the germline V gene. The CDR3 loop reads CASSSSLIWGSRDRPTNEKLFF. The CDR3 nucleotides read TGTGCCAGCAGCTCTAGCTTAATTTGGGGTTCCCGAGACAGGCCCACTAATGAAAAACTGTTTTTT.

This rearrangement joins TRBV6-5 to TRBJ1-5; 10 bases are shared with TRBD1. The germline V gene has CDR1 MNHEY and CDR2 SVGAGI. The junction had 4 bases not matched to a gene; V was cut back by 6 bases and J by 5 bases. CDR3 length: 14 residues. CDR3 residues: CASSPGTGDQPQHF. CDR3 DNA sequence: TGTGCCAGCAGCCCCGGGACAGGGGATCAGCCCCAGCATTTT.

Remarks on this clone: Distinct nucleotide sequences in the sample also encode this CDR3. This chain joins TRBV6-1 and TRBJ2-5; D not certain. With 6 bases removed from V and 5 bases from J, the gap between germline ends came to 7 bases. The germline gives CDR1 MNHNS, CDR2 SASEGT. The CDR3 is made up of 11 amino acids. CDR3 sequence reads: CASRLGETQYF. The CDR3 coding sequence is TGTGCCAGCAGACTGGGCGAGACCCAGTACTTC.

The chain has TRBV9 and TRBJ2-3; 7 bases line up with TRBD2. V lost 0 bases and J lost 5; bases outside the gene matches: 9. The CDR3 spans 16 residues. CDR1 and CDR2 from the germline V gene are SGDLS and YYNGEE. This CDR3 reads CASSVVGGGPRDTQYF. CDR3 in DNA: TGTGCCAGCAGCGTAGTCGGGGGAGGGCCGCGAGATACGCAGTATTTT.

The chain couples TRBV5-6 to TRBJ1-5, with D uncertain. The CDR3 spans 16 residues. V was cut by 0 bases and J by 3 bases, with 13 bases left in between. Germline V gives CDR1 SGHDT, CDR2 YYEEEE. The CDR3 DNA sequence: TGTGCCAGCAGCTTGGCCGGAGAGGGCCTCAATCAGCCCCAGCATTTT. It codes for CASSLAGEGLNQPQHF.

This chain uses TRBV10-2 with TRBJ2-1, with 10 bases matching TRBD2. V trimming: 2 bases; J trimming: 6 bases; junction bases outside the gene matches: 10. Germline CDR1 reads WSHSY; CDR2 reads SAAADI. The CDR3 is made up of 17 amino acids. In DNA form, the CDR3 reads TGCGCCAGCAGTGAGCATTTACTAGCGGGATCTCCCAATGAGCAGTTCTTC. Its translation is CASSEHLLAGSPNEQFF.

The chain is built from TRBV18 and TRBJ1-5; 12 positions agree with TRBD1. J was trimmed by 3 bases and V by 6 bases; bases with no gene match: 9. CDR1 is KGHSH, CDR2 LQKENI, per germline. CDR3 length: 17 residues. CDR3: CASSLPGQGATNQPQHF. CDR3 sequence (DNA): TGTGCCAGCTCGCTTCCGGGACAGGGGGCGACCAATCAGCCCCAGCATTTT.

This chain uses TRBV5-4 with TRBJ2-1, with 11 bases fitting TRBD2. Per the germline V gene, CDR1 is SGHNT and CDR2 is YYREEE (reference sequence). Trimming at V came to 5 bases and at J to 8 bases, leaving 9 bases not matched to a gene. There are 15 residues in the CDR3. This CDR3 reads CASSQTSGIGDEQFF. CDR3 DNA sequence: TGTGCCAGCAGTCAGACTAGCGGGATTGGCGATGAGCAGTTCTTC.

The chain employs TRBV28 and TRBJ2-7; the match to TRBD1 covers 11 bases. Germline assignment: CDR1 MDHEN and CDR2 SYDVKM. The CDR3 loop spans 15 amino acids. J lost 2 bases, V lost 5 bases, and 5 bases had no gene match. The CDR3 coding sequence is TGTGCCAGCAGTGCGGGACAGGGGGTAACCTACGAGCAGTACTTC. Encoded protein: CASSAGQGVTYEQYF.

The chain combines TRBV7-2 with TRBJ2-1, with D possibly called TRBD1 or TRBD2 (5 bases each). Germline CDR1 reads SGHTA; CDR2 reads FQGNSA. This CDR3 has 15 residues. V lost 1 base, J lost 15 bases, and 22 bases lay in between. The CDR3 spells CASSLENAWGTASFF. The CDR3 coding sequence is TGTGCCAGCAGCTTAGAGAATGCATGGGGGACGGCGTCGTTCTTC. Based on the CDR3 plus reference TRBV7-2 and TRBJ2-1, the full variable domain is GAGVSQSPSNKVTEKGKDVELRCDPISGHTALYWYRQSLGQGLEFLIYFQGNSAPDKSGLPSDRFSAERTGGSVSTLTIQRTQQEDSAVYLCASSLENAWGTASFFGPGTRLTVL.

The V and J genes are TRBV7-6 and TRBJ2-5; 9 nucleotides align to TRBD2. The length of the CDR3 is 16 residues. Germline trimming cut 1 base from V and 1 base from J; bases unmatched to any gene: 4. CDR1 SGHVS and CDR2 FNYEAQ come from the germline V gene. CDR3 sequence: CASSLGLAGLQETQYF. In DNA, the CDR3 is TGTGCCAGCAGCTTAGGTCTAGCGGGACTCCAAGAGACCCAGTACTTC.

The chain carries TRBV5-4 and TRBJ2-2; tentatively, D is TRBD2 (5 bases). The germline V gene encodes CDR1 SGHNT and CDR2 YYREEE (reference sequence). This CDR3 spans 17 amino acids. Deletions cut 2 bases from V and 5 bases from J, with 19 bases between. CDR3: CASSFGLEERGTGELFF. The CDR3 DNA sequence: TGTGCCAGCAGCTTCGGGTTGGAGGAACGGGGAACCGGGGAGCTGTTTTTT.